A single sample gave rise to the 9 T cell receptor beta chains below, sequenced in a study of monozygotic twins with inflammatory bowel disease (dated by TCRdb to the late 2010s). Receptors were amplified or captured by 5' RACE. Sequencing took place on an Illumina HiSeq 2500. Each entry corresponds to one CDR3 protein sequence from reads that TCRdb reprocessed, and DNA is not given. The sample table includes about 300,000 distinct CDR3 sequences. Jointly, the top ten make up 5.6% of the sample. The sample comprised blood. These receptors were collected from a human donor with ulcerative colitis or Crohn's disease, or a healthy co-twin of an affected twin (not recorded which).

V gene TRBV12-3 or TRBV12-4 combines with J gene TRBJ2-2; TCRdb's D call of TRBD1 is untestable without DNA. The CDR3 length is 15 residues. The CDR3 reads CASSFRDRGPGELFF.

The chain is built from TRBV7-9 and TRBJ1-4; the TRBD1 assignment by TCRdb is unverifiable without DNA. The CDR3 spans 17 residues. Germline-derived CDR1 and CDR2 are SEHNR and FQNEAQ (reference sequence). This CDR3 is CASSLKPPLRTGRKLFF. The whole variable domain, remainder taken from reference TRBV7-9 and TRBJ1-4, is DTGVSQNPRHKITKRGQNVTFRCDPISEHNRLYWYRQTLGQGPEFLTYFQNEAQLEKSRLLSDRFSAERPKGSFSTLEIQRTEQGDSAMYLCASSLKPPLRTGRKLFFGSGTQLSVL.

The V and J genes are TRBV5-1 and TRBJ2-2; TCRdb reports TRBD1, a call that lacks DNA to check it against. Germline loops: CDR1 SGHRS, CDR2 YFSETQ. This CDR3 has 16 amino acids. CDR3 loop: CASSSTGGLNTGELFF.

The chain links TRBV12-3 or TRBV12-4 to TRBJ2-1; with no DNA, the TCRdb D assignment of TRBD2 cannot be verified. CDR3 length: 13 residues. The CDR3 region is CASNDPSGDPQFF.

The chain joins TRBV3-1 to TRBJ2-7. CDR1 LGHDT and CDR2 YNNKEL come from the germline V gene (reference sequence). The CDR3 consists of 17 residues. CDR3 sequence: CASSYNSLLLGPTGQYF.

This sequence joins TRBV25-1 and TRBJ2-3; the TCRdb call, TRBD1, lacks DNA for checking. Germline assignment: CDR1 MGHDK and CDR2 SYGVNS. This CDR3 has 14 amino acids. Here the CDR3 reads CTSRGQGLTDTQYF.

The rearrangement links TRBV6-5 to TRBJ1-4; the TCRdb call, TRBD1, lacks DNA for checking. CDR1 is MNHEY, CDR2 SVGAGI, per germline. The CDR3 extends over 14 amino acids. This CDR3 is CASGSGATNEKLFF.

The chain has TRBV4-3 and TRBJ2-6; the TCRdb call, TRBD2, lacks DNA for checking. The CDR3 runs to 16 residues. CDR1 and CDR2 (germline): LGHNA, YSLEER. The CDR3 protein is CASSQDGSAGANVLTF.

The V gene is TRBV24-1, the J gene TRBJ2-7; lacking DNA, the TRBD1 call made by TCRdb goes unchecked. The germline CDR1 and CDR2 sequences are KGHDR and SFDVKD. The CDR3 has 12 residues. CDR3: CATSDPDREQYF.